This is a list of T cell receptor beta chains from one sample in a study of T cell changes during pregnancy in multiple sclerosis. The data were produced by immunoSEQ multiplex PCR, yet TCRdb's version contains in-frame clones alone and is incomplete. The sample comprises around 65,000 clones, roughly 89% of which are singletons, and about 1.3% rests with the top ten. The starting material was peripheral blood, obtained in the third trimester of pregnancy. The source of these receptors is a female donor in good health, enrolled as a control in a pregnancy study. CDR3s include the opening cysteine and the closing phenylalanine or tryptophan. D genes are given only for firm matches. The size entry is marked missing in some rows and otherwise reads once, few, many or a size class.

clone size: .
J gene: TRBJ2-3
CDR3 length: 15
V gene: TRBV5-1
D gene: .
CDR3 protein: CASSLVWGLTDTQYF
CDR3 DNA: TGCGCCAGCAGCTTAGTATGGGGACTCACAGATACGCAGTATTTT

clone size: .
J gene: TRBJ2-2
CDR3 length: 14
V gene: TRBV4-2
D gene: .
CDR3 protein: CASSPVAGTGELFF
CDR3 DNA: TGTGCCAGCAGCCCTGTTGCGGGGACCGGGGAGCTGTTTTTT

clone size: .
J gene: TRBJ2-7
CDR3 length: 16
V gene: TRBV4-2
D gene: TRBD2
CDR3 protein: CASSQDLNGGAYEQYF
CDR3 DNA: TGTGCCAGCAGCCAAGATCTTAACGGGGGGGCCTACGAGCAGTACTTC

clone size: .
J gene: TRBJ2-6
CDR3 length: 14
V gene: TRBV11-2
D gene: .
CDR3 protein: CASSALSGANVLTF
CDR3 DNA: TGTGCCAGCAGTGCACTCTCTGGGGCCAACGTCCTGACTTTC

clone size: .
J gene: TRBJ2-7
CDR3 length: 13
V gene: TRBV29-1
D gene: .
CDR3 protein: CSVPGQNTYEQYF
CDR3 DNA: TGCAGCGTCCCCGGACAGAACACCTACGAGCAGTACTTC

clone size: .
J gene: TRBJ1-5
CDR3 length: 13
V gene: TRBV29-1
D gene: .
CDR3 protein: CSVAGDGNQPQHF
CDR3 DNA: TGCAGCGTGGCGGGGGATGGCAATCAGCCCCAGCATTTT

clone size: .
J gene: TRBJ2-5
CDR3 length: 15
V gene: TRBV4-1
D gene: TRBD2
CDR3 protein: CASSQGAAGSETQYF
CDR3 DNA: TGCGCCAGCAGCCAAGGCGCAGCGGGAAGTGAGACCCAGTACTTC

clone size: .
J gene: TRBJ1-2
CDR3 length: 18
V gene: TRBV4-3
D gene: .
CDR3 protein: CASSQDRFRPQGISGYTF
CDR3 DNA: TGCGCCAGCAGCCAAGATCGCTTCCGACCCCAGGGTATTTCTGGCTACACCTTC

clone size: .
J gene: TRBJ1-4
CDR3 length: 13
V gene: TRBV28
D gene: TRBD1
CDR3 protein: CASTRQGNEKLFF
CDR3 DNA: TGTGCCAGCACCCGACAGGGGAATGAAAAACTGTTTTTT

clone size: .
J gene: TRBJ2-5
CDR3 length: 14
V gene: TRBV7-2
D gene: .
CDR3 protein: CASSRGTGKETQYF
CDR3 DNA: TGTGCCAGCAGCCGAGGTACGGGGAAAGAGACCCAGTACTTC

clone size: .
J gene: TRBJ1-6
CDR3 length: 16
V gene: TRBV21-1
D gene: .
CDR3 protein: CASRAPGGAVLSPLHF
CDR3 DNA: TGTGCCAGCAGGGCTCCGGGGGGGGCTGTCCTTTCACCCCTCCACTTT

clone size: .
J gene: TRBJ2-3
CDR3 length: 16
V gene: TRBV11-3
D gene: TRBD2
CDR3 protein: CASSSTSGVTTDTQYF
CDR3 DNA: TGTGCCAGCAGCTCGACTAGCGGGGTAACAACAGATACGCAGTATTTT

clone size: .
J gene: TRBJ2-1
CDR3 length: 15
V gene: TRBV5-1
D gene: TRBD2
CDR3 protein: CASSPRTSTYNEQFF
CDR3 DNA: TGCGCCAGCAGCCCACGGACTAGTACCTACAATGAGCAGTTCTTC

clone size: .
J gene: TRBJ1-1
CDR3 length: 16
V gene: TRBV14
D gene: TRBD1
CDR3 protein: CASSQELAGGNTEAFF
CDR3 DNA: TGTGCCAGCAGCCAAGAGTTGGCAGGGGGGAACACTGAAGCTTTCTTT

clone size: .
J gene: TRBJ1-1
CDR3 length: 13
V gene: TRBV4-2
D gene: .
CDR3 protein: CASSQVRGGEAFF
CDR3 DNA: TGTGCCAGCAGCCAAGTTAGAGGGGGTGAAGCTTTCTTT

clone size: .
J gene: TRBJ2-1
CDR3 length: 15
V gene: TRBV4-3
D gene: TRBD2
CDR3 protein: CASGPSGGTYNEQFF
CDR3 DNA: TGCGCCAGCGGTCCTAGCGGGGGAACCTACAATGAGCAGTTCTTC

clone size: .
J gene: TRBJ2-7
CDR3 length: 13
V gene: TRBV29-1
D gene: .
CDR3 protein: CSVPGEGTYEQYF
CDR3 DNA: TGCAGCGTCCCAGGGGAGGGGACCTACGAGCAGTACTTC

clone size: .
J gene: TRBJ2-7
CDR3 length: 16
V gene: TRBV7-9
D gene: TRBD2
CDR3 protein: CASSLAFQRGPYEQYF
CDR3 DNA: TGTGCCAGCAGCTTAGCGTTCCAGCGGGGCCCCTACGAGCAGTACTTC

clone size: .
J gene: TRBJ1-6
CDR3 length: 17
V gene: TRBV7-2
D gene: .
CDR3 protein: CASSLNSLSSYNSPLHF
CDR3 DNA: TGTGCCAGCAGCCTAAACAGCCTGAGCTCCTATAATTCACCCCTCCACTTT

clone size: .
J gene: TRBJ2-1
CDR3 length: 14
V gene: TRBV9
D gene: .
CDR3 protein: CASSVHPGNNEQFF
CDR3 DNA: TGTGCCAGCAGCGTACATCCGGGGAACAATGAGCAGTTCTTC

clone size: .
J gene: TRBJ1-5
CDR3 length: 16
V gene: TRBV18
D gene: TRBD1
CDR3 protein: CASSPETGGGNQPQHF
CDR3 DNA: TGTGCCAGCTCGCCTGAAACAGGGGGGGGCAATCAGCCCCAGCATTTT

clone size: .
J gene: TRBJ2-7
CDR3 length: 13
V gene: TRBV25-1
D gene: TRBD1
CDR3 protein: CASSGQGTREQYF
CDR3 DNA: TGTGCCAGCAGTGGACAGGGCACGCGCGAGCAGTACTTC

clone size: .
J gene: TRBJ1-3
CDR3 length: 16
V gene: TRBV7-2
D gene: TRBD1
CDR3 protein: CASSLVGTGNADTIYF
CDR3 DNA: TGTGCCAGCAGCCTAGTTGGGACAGGGAATGCAGACACCATATATTTT

clone size: .
J gene: TRBJ2-7
CDR3 length: 14
V gene: TRBV29-1
D gene: TRBD1
CDR3 protein: CSVAPGQGSYEQYF
CDR3 DNA: TGCAGCGTCGCTCCGGGACAGGGCTCCTACGAGCAGTACTTC

clone size: .
J gene: TRBJ1-1
CDR3 length: 16
V gene: TRBV5-8
D gene: .
CDR3 protein: CASSLKGLKVNTEAFF
CDR3 DNA: TGTGCCAGCAGCTTGAAGGGGCTGAAGGTCAACACTGAAGCTTTCTTT

clone size: .
J gene: TRBJ2-1
CDR3 length: 16
V gene: TRBV11-2
D gene: TRBD2
CDR3 protein: CASSPISGGAYNEQFF
CDR3 DNA: TGTGCCAGCAGCCCGATCTCCGGGGGGGCTTACAATGAGCAGTTCTTC

clone size: few
J gene: TRBJ2-3
CDR3 length: 16
V gene: TRBV5-8
D gene: TRBD1
CDR3 protein: CASSSGTGGVTDTQYF
CDR3 DNA: TGTGCCAGCAGCTCCGGGACAGGGGGCGTCACAGATACGCAGTATTTT

clone size: .
J gene: TRBJ2-7
CDR3 length: 14
V gene: TRBV7-9
D gene: TRBD1
CDR3 protein: CASSLGDSSYEQYF
CDR3 DNA: TGTGCCAGCAGCTTAGGGGACAGTTCCTACGAGCAGTACTTC

clone size: once
J gene: TRBJ2-1
CDR3 length: 13
V gene: TRBV7-9
D gene: .
CDR3 protein: CASSLTEYNEQFF
CDR3 DNA: TGTGCCAGCAGCTTAACAGAGTACAATGAGCAGTTCTTC

clone size: .
J gene: TRBJ1-2
CDR3 length: 12
V gene: TRBV19
D gene: .
CDR3 protein: CASRRTEYGYTF
CDR3 DNA: TGTGCCAGTAGACGGACAGAGTATGGCTACACCTTC

clone size: .
J gene: TRBJ2-2
CDR3 length: 14
V gene: TRBV29-1
D gene: .
CDR3 protein: CGFTGFGETGELFF
CDR3 DNA: TGCGGGTTTACGGGGTTCGGGGAAACCGGGGAGCTGTTTTTT

clone size: once
J gene: TRBJ1-1
CDR3 length: 14
V gene: TRBV2
D gene: TRBD1
CDR3 protein: CATSGPTGGTEAFF
CDR3 DNA: TGTGCCACCTCGGGTCCCACAGGGGGGACTGAAGCTTTCTTT

clone size: .
J gene: TRBJ1-1
CDR3 length: 14
V gene: TRBV11-2
D gene: .
CDR3 protein: CASSLPRGGTEAFF
CDR3 DNA: TGTGCCAGCAGCTTGCCCCGGGGGGGGACTGAAGCTTTCTTT

clone size: .
J gene: TRBJ2-1
CDR3 length: 15
V gene: TRBV27
D gene: .
CDR3 protein: CASSLRLSSYNEQFF
CDR3 DNA: TGTGCCAGCAGTTTGCGCCTCTCTTCCTACAATGAGCAGTTCTTC

clone size: few
J gene: TRBJ1-1
CDR3 length: 14
V gene: TRBV4-3
D gene: .
CDR3 protein: CASSLRGRNTEAFF
CDR3 DNA: TGCGCCAGCAGCCTCAGGGGACGAAACACTGAAGCTTTCTTT

clone size: .
J gene: TRBJ2-1
CDR3 length: 16
V gene: TRBV10-3
D gene: TRBD1
CDR3 protein: CAISDLNRGQVDEQFF
CDR3 DNA: TGTGCCATCAGTGACCTAAATAGGGGACAGGTAGATGAGCAGTTCTTC

clone size: .
J gene: TRBJ1-4
CDR3 length: 15
V gene: TRBV5-8
D gene: .
CDR3 protein: CASSPTYVVGEKLFF
CDR3 DNA: TGTGCCAGCAGCCCCACTTATGTTGTCGGGGAAAAACTGTTTTTT

clone size: .
J gene: TRBJ1-5
CDR3 length: 13
V gene: TRBV19
D gene: .
CDR3 protein: CASSGQWHQPQHF
CDR3 DNA: TGTGCCAGTAGTGGGCAGTGGCATCAGCCCCAGCATTTT

clone size: .
J gene: TRBJ2-7
CDR3 length: 13
V gene: TRBV6-5
D gene: .
CDR3 protein: CASTMGGPYEQYF
CDR3 DNA: TGTGCCAGCACCATGGGGGGGCCCTACGAGCAGTACTTC

clone size: .
J gene: TRBJ1-4
CDR3 length: 18
V gene: TRBV4-3
D gene: .
CDR3 protein: CASSQDLGGTATNEKLFF
CDR3 DNA: TGCGCCAGCAGCCAAGATCTGGGAGGGACTGCAACTAATGAAAAACTGTTTTTT

clone size: .
J gene: TRBJ1-2
CDR3 length: 15
V gene: TRBV2
D gene: .
CDR3 protein: CASSEEGGSGLGYTF
CDR3 DNA: TGTGCCAGCAGTGAAGAGGGGGGGAGTGGGCTTGGCTACACCTTC

clone size: .
J gene: TRBJ2-1
CDR3 length: 15
V gene: TRBV6-4
D gene: TRBD2
CDR3 protein: CASSDSTSGVSEQFF
CDR3 DNA: TGTGCCAGCAGTGACTCAACTAGCGGGGTGAGTGAGCAGTTCTTC

clone size: .
J gene: TRBJ1-1
CDR3 length: 14
V gene: TRBV6-5
D gene: .
CDR3 protein: CASTPTTGSSEAFF
CDR3 DNA: TGTGCCAGCACTCCTACGACGGGTAGTTCTGAAGCTTTCTTT

clone size: .
J gene: TRBJ2-1
CDR3 length: 13
V gene: TRBV4-2
D gene: .
CDR3 protein: CASSQDLEGEQFF
CDR3 DNA: TGTGCCAGCAGCCAAGATCTTGAGGGTGAGCAGTTCTTC

clone size: .
J gene: TRBJ1-3
CDR3 length: 13
V gene: TRBV30
D gene: .
CDR3 protein: CAWSAVSGNTIYF
CDR3 DNA: TGTGCCTGGAGTGCTGTCTCTGGAAACACCATATATTTT

clone size: .
J gene: TRBJ2-7
CDR3 length: 13
V gene: TRBV5-4
D gene: TRBD1
CDR3 protein: CALGTGASYEQYF
CDR3 DNA: TGTGCCCTCGGGACAGGGGCCTCCTACGAGCAGTACTTC

clone size: .
J gene: TRBJ2-5
CDR3 length: 17
V gene: TRBV30
D gene: TRBD2
CDR3 protein: CAWSQGLAGGPGETQYF
CDR3 DNA: TGTGCCTGGAGTCAGGGACTAGCTGGAGGGCCCGGTGAGACCCAGTACTTC

clone size: .
J gene: TRBJ2-3
CDR3 length: 15
V gene: TRBV9
D gene: .
CDR3 protein: CASSVRAGRSDTQYF
CDR3 DNA: TGTGCCAGCAGCGTACGGGCAGGGCGATCAGATACGCAGTATTTT

clone size: .
J gene: TRBJ2-7
CDR3 length: 17
V gene: TRBV2
D gene: TRBD1
CDR3 protein: CASSEAQGRQGGYEQYF
CDR3 DNA: TGTGCCAGCAGTGAAGCCCAAGGACGACAGGGCGGCTACGAGCAGTACTTC

clone size: once
J gene: TRBJ2-1
CDR3 length: 15
V gene: TRBV4-3
D gene: TRBD2
CDR3 protein: CASSQGKGRGDEQFF
CDR3 DNA: TGCGCCAGCAGCCAAGGAAAAGGGCGGGGGGACGAGCAGTTCTTC

clone size: .
J gene: TRBJ2-3
CDR3 length: 16
V gene: TRBV9
D gene: .
CDR3 protein: CASSVGGGASTDTQYF
CDR3 DNA: TGTGCCAGCAGCGTAGGGGGCGGGGCTAGCACAGATACGCAGTATTTT

clone size: .
J gene: TRBJ1-2
CDR3 length: 15
V gene: TRBV7-2
D gene: TRBD1
CDR3 protein: CASSLGTGHGYGYTF
CDR3 DNA: TGTGCCAGCAGCTTGGGGACAGGTCATGGGTATGGCTACACCTTC

clone size: once
J gene: TRBJ2-7
CDR3 length: 16
V gene: TRBV4-3
D gene: .
CDR3 protein: CASSQALPGLAYEQYF
CDR3 DNA: TGCGCCAGCAGCCAAGCCCTCCCGGGACTGGCCTACGAGCAGTACTTC

clone size: .
J gene: TRBJ1-2
CDR3 length: 11
V gene: TRBV30
D gene: .
CDR3 protein: CAWSVQYGYTF
CDR3 DNA: TGTGCCTGGAGTGTACAATATGGCTACACCTTC

clone size: .
J gene: TRBJ2-3
CDR3 length: 15
V gene: TRBV14
D gene: .
CDR3 protein: CASSRQTYYTDTQYF
CDR3 DNA: TGTGCCAGCAGCCGCCAGACTTACTACACAGATACGCAGTATTTT